This T cell receptor (beta chain) came from a study of blood T cell repertoires in COVID-19. The overall study: Specimens from acute and convalescent COVID-19 originated in the United States, Italy and Spain. T cells, B-cell-depleted T cells, or PBMCs provided the cDNA or gDNA that served as material.

In the authors' workflow: Amplification from reference gene primers served as the basis for estimated nucleated cell counts. The method was immunoSEQ multiplex PCR; TCRdb's version includes in-frame clones alone and lacks a portion of them. V, J and clone size are taken as reported in that table, and D and trimming were inferred from the DNA itself. The sample holds over 100,000 clones, about four fifths seen once. Trimming cost V 7 bases and J 0 bases, with 9 bases left between them. In germline, CDR1 is LNHDA, CDR2 SQIVND (reference sequence). The CDR3 runs to 14 residues. What was sequenced was peripheral blood. The chain recombines TRBV19 with TRBJ1-4; D is uncertain. The receptor's source is a woman older than 75 with acute or convalescent COVID-19. CDR3 nucleotide sequence: TGTGCCAGTATGGGAGATGCAACTAATGAAAAACTGTTTTTT. Its translation: CASMGDATNEKLFF.